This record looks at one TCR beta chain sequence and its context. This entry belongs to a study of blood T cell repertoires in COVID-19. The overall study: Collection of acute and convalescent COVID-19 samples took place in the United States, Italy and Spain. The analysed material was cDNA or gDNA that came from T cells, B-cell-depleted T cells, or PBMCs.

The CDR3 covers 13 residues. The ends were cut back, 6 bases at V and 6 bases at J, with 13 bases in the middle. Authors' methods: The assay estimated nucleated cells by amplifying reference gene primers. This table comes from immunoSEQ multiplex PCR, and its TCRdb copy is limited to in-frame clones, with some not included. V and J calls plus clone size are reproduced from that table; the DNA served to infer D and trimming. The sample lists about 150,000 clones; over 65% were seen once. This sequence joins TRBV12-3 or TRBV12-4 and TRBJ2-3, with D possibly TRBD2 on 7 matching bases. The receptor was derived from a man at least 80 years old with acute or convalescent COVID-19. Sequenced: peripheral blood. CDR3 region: CASRVGGADTQYF. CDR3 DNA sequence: TGTGCCAGCAGAGTTGGGGGGGCGGATACGCAGTATTTT.